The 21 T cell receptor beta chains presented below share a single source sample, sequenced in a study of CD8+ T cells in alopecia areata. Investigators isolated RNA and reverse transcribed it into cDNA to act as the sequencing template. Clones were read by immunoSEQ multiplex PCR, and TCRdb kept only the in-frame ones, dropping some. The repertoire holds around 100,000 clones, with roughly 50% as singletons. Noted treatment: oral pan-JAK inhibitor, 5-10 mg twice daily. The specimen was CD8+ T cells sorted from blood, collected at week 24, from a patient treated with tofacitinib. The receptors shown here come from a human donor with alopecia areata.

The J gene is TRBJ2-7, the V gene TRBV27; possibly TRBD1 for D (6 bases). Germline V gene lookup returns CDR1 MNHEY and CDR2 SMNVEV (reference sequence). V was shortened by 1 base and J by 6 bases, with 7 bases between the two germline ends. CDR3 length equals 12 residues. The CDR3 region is CASSLFRGEQYF. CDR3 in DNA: TGTGCCAGCAGTTTATTCAGGGGCGAGCAGTACTTC.

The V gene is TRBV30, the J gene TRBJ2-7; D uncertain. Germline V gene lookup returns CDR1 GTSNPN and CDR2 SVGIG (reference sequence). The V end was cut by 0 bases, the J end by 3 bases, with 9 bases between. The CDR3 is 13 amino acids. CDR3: CAWSVRSGYEQYF. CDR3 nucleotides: TGTGCCTGGAGTGTACGAAGTGGCTACGAGCAGTACTTC.

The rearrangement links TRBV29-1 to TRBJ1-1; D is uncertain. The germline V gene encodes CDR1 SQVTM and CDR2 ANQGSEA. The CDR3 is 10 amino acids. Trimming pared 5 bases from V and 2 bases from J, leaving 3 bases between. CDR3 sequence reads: CSVINTEAFF. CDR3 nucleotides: TGCAGCGTTATAAACACTGAAGCTTTCTTT.

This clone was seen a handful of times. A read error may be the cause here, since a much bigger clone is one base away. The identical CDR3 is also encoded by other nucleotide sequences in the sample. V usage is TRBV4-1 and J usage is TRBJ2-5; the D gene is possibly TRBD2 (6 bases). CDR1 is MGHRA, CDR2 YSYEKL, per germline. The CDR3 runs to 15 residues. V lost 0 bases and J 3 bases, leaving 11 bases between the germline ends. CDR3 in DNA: TGCGCCAGCAGCCAAGATAGAGGAGGGGAAGAGACCCAGTACTTC. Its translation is CASSQDRGGEETQYF.

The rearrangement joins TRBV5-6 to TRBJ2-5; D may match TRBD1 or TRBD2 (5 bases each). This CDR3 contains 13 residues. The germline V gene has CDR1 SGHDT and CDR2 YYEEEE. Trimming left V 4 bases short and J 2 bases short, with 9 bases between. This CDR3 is CASSRDGQETQYF. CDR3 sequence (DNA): TGTGCCAGCAGCCGGGACGGGCAAGAGACCCAGTACTTC.

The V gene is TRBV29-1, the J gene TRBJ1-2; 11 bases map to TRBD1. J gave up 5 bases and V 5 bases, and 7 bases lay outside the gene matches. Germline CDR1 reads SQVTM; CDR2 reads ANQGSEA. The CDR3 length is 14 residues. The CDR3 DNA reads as TGCAGCGTTTGGGACAGGGGGGACAGATATGGCTACACCTTC. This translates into CSVWDRGDRYGYTF.

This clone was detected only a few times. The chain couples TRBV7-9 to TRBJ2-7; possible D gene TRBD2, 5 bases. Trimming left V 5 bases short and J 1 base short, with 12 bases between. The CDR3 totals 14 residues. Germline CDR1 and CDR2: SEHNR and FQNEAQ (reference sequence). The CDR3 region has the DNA TGTGCCAGCAGCCGCCTGGAGGTATCCTACGAGCAGTACTTC. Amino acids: CASSRLEVSYEQYF.

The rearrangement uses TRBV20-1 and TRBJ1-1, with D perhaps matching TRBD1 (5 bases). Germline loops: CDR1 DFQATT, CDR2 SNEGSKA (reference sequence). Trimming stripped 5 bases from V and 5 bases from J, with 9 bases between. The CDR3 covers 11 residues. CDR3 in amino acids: CSAPGGTEAFF. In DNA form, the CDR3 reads TGCAGTGCTCCCGGGGGAACTGAAGCTTTCTTT.

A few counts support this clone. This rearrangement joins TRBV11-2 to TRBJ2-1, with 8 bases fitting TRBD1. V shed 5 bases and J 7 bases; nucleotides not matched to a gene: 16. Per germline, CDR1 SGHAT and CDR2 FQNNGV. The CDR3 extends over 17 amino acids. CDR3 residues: CASSPGRGRGPGNEQFF. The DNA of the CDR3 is TGTGCCAGCAGCCCCGGCCGGGGCAGGGGGCCGGGGAATGAGCAGTTCTTC.

For the CDR3, the DNA is TGTGCCAGCAGGGGCAGGGGGGCGAATGAGCAGTTCTTC. This gives the protein CASRGRGANEQFF. V usage is TRBV2 and J usage is TRBJ2-1; D perhaps matches TRBD1 (7 bases). V lost 6 bases and J 7 bases, leaving 13 bases between the germline ends. In germline, CDR1 is SNHLY, CDR2 FYNNEI. CDR3 length: 13 amino acids.

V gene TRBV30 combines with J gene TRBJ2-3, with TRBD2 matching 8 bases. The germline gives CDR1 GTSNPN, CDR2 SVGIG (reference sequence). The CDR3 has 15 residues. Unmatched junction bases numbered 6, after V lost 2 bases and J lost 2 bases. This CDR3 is CAWSREGLSTDTQYF. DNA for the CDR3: TGTGCCTGGAGTCGGGAGGGGTTATCCACAGATACGCAGTATTTT.

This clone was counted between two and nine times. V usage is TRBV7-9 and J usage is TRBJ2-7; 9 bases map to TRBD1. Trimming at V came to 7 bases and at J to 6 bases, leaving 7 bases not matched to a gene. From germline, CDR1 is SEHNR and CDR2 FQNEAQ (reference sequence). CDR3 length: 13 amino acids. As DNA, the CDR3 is TGTGCCAGCACCGAACAGGGGGCGAGCGAGCAGTACTTC. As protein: CASTEQGASEQYF.

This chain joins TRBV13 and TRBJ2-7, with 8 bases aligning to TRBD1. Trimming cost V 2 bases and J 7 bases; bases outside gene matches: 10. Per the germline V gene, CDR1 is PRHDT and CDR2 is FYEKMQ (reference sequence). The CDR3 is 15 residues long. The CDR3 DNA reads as TGTGCCAGCAGCTTAAAGGGGACAGGAGCTCGGGAGCAGTACTTC. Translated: CASSLKGTGAREQYF.

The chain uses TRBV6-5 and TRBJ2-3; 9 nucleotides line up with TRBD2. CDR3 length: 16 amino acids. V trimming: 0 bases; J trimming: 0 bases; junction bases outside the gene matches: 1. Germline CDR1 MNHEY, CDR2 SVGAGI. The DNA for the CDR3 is TGTGCCAGCAGTTACTCTCTAGCGGGGAGCACAGATACGCAGTATTTT. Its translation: CASSYSLAGSTDTQYF.

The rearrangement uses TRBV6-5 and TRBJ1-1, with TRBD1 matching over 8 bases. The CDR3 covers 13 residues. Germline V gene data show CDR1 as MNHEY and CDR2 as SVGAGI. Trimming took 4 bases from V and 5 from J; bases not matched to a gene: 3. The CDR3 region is CASSFTGGTEAFF. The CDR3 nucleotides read TGTGCCAGCAGTTTTACAGGGGGGACTGAAGCTTTCTTT.

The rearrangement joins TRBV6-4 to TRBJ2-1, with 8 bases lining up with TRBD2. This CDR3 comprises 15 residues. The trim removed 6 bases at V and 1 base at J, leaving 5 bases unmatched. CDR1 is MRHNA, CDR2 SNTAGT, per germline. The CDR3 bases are TGTGCCAGCAGCCGCCGCGGGGGGTCCTACAATGAGCAGTTCTTC. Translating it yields CASSRRGGSYNEQFF.

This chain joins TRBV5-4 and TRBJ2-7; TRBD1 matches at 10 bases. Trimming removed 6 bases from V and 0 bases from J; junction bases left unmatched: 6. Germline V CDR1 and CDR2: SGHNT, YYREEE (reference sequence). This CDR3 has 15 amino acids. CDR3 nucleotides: TGTGCCAGCAACGTGGACAGGGGGACCTCCTACGAGCAGTACTTC. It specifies CASNVDRGTSYEQYF.

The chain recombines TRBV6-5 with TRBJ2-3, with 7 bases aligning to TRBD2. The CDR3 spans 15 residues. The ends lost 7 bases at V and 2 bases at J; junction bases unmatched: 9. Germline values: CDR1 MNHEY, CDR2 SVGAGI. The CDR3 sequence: CASTYTAGVTDTQYF. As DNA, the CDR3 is TGTGCCAGCACCTACACGGCGGGGGTCACAGATACGCAGTATTTT.

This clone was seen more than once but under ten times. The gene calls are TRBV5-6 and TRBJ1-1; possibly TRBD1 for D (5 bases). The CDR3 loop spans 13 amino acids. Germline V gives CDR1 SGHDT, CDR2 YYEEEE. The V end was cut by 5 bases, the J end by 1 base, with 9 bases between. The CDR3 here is CASRFGANTEAFF. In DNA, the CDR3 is TGTGCCAGCAGGTTCGGGGCGAACACTGAAGCTTTCTTT.

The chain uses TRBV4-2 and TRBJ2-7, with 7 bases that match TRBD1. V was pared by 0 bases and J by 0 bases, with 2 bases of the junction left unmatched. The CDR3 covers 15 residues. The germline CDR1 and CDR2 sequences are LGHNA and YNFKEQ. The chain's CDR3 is CASSQEAGGSYEQYF. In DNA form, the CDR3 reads TGTGCCAGCAGCCAAGAAGCAGGGGGCTCCTACGAGCAGTACTTC.

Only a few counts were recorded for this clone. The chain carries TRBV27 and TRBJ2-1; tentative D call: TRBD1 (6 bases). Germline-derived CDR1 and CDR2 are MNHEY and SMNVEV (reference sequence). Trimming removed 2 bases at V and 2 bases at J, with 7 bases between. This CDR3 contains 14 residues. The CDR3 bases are TGTGCCAGCAGTTTAAGGGACACCTACAATGAGCAGTTCTTC. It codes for CASSLRDTYNEQFF.